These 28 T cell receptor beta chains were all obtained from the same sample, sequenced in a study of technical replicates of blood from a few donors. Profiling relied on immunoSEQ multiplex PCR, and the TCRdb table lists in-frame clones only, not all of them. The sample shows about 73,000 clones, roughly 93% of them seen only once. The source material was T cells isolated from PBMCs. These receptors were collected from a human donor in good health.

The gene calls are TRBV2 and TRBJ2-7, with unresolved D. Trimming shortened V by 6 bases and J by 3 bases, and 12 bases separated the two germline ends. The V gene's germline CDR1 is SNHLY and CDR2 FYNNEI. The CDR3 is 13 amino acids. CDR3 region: CASRSGVRYEQYF. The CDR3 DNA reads TGTGCCAGCAGGTCAGGTGTCCGCTACGAGCAGTACTTC.

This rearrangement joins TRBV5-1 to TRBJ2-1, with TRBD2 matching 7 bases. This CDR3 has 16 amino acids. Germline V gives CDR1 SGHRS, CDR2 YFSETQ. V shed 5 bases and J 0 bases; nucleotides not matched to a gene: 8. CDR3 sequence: CASRNEAGSSYNEQFF. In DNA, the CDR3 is TGCGCCAGCAGAAATGAAGCGGGAAGCTCCTACAATGAGCAGTTCTTC.

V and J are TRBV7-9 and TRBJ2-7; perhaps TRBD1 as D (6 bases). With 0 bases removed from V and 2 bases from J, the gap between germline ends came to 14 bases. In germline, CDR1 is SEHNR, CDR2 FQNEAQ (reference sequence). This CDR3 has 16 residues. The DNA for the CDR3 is TGTGCCAGCAGCTTAGCGTCCGGGACATCCACCTACGAGCAGTACTTC. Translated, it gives CASSLASGTSTYEQYF.

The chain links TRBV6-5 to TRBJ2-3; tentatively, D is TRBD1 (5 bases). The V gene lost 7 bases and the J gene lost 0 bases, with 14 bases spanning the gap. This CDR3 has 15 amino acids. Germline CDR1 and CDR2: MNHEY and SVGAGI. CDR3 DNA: TGTGCCAGCACGCCCAGGGAATGGAGCACAGATACGCAGTATTTT. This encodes CASTPREWSTDTQYF.

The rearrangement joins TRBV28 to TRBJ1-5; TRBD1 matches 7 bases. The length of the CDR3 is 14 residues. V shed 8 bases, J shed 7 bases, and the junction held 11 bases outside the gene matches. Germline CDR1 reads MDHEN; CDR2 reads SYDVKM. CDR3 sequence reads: CASLTTGEGQPQHF. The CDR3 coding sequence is TGTGCCAGCCTTACAACAGGGGAAGGGCAGCCCCAGCATTTT.

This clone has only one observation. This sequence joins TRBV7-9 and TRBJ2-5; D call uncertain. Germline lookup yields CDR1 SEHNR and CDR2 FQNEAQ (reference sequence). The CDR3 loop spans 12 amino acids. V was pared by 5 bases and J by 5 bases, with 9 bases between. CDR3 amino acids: CASSPEAETQYF. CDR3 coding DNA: TGTGCCAGCAGCCCAGAGGCGGAGACCCAGTACTTC.

The DNA for the CDR3 is TGTGCCAGCAGTTCCCCCGGGAGGGAAGGGTACGAGCAGTACTTC. Amino acid sequence: CASSSPGREGYEQYF. The chain is built from TRBV5-8 and TRBJ2-7; 8 bases line up with TRBD2. CDR3 length: 15 amino acids. Germline CDR1 SGHTS, CDR2 YDEGEE. Unmatched junction bases numbered 11, after V lost 5 bases and J lost 4 bases.

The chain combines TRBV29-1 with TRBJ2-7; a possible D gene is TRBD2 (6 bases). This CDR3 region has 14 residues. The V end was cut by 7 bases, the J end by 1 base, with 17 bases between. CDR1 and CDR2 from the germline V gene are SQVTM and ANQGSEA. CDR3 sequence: CSAVTGVYSYEQYF. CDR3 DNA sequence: TGCAGCGCTGTAACGGGGGTGTATTCCTACGAGCAGTACTTC.

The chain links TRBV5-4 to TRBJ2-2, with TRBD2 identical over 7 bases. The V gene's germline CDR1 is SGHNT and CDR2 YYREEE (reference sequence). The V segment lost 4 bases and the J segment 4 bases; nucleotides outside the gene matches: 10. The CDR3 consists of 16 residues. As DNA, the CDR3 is TGTGCCAGCAGCCGGCTTGCGGGAGACTTCACCGGGGAGCTGTTTTTT. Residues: CASSRLAGDFTGELFF.

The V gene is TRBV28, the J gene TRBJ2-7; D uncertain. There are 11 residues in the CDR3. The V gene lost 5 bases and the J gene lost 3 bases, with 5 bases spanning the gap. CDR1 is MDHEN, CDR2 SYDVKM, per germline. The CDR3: CASSQFYEQYF. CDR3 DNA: TGTGCCAGCAGTCAGTTCTACGAGCAGTACTTC.

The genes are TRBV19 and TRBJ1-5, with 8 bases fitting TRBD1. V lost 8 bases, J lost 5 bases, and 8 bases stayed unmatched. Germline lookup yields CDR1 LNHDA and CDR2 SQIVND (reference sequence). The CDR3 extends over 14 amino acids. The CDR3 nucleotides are TGTGCCAGTTCGGGATCAGGGGGCGATCAGCCCCAGCATTTT. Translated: CASSGSGGDQPQHF. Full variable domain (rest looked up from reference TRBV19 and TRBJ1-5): DGGITQSPKYLFRKEGQNVTLSCEQNLNHDAMYWYRQDPGQGLRLIYYSQIVNDFQKGDIAEGYSVSREKKESFPLTVTSAQKNPTAFYLCASSGSGGDQPQHFGDGTRLSIL.

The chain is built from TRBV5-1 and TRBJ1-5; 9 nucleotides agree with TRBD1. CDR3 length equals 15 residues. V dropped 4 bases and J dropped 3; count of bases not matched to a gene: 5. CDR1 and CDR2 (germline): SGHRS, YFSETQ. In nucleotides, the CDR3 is TGCGCCAGCAGCCAGGGACAGGGCCTCAATCAGCCCCAGCATTTT. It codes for CASSQGQGLNQPQHF.

The CDR3 nucleotides read TGCGCCAGCGAGAATGCGAACACCGGGGAGCTGTTTTTT. The encoded protein is CASENANTGELFF. V and J are TRBV5-1 and TRBJ2-2; D call uncertain. Germline values: CDR1 SGHRS, CDR2 YFSETQ. The CDR3 has 13 residues. V lost 7 bases and J 0 bases, leaving 7 bases between the germline ends.

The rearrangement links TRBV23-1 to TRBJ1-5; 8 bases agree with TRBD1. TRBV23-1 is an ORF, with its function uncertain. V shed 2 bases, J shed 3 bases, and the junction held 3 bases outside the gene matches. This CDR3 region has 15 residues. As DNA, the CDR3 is TGCGCCAGCAGTCAAATGGGACAGGCCAATCAGCCCCAGCATTTT. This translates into CASSQMGQANQPQHF.

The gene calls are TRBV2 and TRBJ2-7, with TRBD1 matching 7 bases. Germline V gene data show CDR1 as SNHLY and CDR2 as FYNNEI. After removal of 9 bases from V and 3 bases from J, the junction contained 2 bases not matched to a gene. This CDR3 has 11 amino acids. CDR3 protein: CARGTDYEQYF. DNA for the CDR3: TGTGCCAGAGGGACAGACTACGAGCAGTACTTC.

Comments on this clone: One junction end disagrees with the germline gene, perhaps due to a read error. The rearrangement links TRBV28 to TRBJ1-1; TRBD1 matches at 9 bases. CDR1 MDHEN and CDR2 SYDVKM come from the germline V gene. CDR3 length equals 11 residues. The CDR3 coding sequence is TGTGCCAGCAGACTCGGACAGGGGACGCTCTTT. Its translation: CASRLGQGTLF.

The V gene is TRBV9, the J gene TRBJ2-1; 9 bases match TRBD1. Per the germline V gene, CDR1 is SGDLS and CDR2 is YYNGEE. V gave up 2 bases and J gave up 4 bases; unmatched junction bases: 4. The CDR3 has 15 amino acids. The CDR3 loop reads CASSVDRGAYNEQFF. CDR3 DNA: TGTGCCAGCAGCGTCGACAGGGGGGCATACAATGAGCAGTTCTTC.

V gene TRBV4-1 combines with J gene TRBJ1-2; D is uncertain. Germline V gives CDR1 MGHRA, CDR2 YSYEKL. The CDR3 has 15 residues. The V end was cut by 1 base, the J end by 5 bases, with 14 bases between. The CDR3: CASSQGKGIAYGYTF. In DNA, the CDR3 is TGCGCCAGCAGCCAAGGGAAGGGAATAGCGTATGGCTACACCTTC.

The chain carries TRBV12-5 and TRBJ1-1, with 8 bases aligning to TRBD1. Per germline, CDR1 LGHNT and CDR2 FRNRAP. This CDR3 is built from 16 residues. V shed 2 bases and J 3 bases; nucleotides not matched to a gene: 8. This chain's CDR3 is CASGLIAGGMDTEAFF. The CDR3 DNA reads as TGTGCTAGTGGTTTGATCGCAGGGGGCATGGACACTGAAGCTTTCTTT.

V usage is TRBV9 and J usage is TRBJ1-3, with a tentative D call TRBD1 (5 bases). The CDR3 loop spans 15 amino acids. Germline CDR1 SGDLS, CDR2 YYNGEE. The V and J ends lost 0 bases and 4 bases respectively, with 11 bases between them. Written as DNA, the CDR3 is TGTGCCAGCAGCGTAGAAGGGGCTGACGGAAACACCATATATTTT. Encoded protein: CASSVEGADGNTIYF.

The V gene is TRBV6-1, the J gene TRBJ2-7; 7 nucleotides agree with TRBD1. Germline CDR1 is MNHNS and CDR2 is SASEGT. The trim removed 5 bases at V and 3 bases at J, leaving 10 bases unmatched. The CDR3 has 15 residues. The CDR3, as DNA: TGTGCCAGCAGTACTCCGACAGGGTTAAGCTACGAGCAGTACTTC. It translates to CASSTPTGLSYEQYF.

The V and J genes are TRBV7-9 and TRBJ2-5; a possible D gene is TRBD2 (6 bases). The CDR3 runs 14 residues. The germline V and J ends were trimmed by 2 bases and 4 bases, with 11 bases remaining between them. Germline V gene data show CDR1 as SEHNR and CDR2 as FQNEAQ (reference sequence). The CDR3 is CASSLFGGTETQYF. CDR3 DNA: TGTGCCAGCAGCTTATTTGGGGGGACAGAGACCCAGTACTTC.

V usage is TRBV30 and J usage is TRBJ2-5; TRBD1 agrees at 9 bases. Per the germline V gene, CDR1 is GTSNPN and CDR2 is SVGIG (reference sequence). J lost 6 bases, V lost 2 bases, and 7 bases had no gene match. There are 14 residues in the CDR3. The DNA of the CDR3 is TGTGCCTGGAGTACTCACGGACAGGGGAAGACCCAGTACTTC. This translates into CAWSTHGQGKTQYF.

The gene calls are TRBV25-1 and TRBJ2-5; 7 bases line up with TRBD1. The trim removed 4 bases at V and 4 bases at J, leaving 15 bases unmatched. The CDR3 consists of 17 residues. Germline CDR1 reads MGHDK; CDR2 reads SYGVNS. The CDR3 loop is CASSGGTLQGIGETQYF. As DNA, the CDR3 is TGTGCCAGCAGTGGTGGAACTCTACAGGGGATTGGAGAGACCCAGTACTTC.

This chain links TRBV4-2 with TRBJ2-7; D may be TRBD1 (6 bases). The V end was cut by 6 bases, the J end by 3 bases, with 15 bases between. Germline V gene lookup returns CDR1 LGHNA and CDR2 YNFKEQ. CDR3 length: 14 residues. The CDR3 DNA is TGTGCCAGCAGTCCAGGGGACGCGGACTACGAGCAGTACTTC. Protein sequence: CASSPGDADYEQYF.

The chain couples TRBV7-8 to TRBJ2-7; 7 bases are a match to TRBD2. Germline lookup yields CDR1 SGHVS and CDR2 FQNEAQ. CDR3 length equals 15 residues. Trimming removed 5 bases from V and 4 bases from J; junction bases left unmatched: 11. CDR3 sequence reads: CASSIREAAFYEQYF. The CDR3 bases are TGTGCCAGCAGCATTCGGGAGGCAGCCTTTTACGAGCAGTACTTC. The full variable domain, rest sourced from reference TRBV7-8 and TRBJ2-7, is GAGVSQSPRYKVAKRGQDVALRCDPISGHVSLFWYQQALGQGPEFLTYFQNEAQLDKSGLPSDRFFAERPEGSVSTLKIQRTQQEDSAVYLCASSIREAAFYEQYFGPGTRLTVT.

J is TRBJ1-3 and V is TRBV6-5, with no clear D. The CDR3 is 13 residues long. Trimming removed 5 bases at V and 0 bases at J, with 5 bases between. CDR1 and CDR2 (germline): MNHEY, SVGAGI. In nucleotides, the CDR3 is TGTGCCAGCAGTCTACCCTCTGGAAACACCATATATTTT. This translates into CASSLPSGNTIYF.

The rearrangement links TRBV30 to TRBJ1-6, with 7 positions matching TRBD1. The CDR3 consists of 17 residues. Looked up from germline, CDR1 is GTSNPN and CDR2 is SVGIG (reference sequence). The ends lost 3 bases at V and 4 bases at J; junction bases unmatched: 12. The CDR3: CAWRVQIGTAYNSPLHF. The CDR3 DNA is TGTGCCTGGAGGGTACAAATAGGGACAGCTTATAATTCACCCCTCCACTTT.